This passage covers 18 T cell receptor beta chains from one sample sequenced in a study of cytomegalovirus exposure and HLA in healthy donors (dated by TCRdb to 2017 to 2019). Libraries were constructed by the immunoSEQ multiplex PCR assay. A mixture of 60 forward primers for TCR Vbeta segments and 13 reverse primers for TCR Jbeta segments was used in the multiplex PCR. The clones in this table, taken by TCRdb from immuneACCESS, are in-frame only. Not every clone is retained; where verified, under half of the shortfall comes from an unresolved V gene, and the cause of the rest is unknown. The sample table records 200,000 to 300,000 clones; about four fifths of these occur just once. About 2% of the sample is held by the ten biggest clonotypes. Sequenced sample: PBMCs. These receptors were obtained from a woman in her 40s in good health and CMV-seropositive.

This chain links TRBV5-4 with TRBJ1-1; 8 positions agree with TRBD1. Per the germline V gene, CDR1 is SGHNT and CDR2 is YYREEE (reference sequence). Losses at the gene ends were 0 bases for V and 5 bases for J; bases not matched to a gene: 6. This CDR3 is built from 15 residues. CDR3 residues: CASSLGRGLGTEAFF. The CDR3 DNA sequence: TGTGCCAGCAGCTTGGGCAGGGGGCTTGGGACTGAAGCTTTCTTT. The whole variable domain, filled in from reference TRBV5-4 and TRBJ1-1, reads ETGVTQSPTHLIKTRGQQVTLRCSSQSGHNTVSWYQQALGQGPQFIFQYYREEENGRGNFPPRFSGLQFPNYSSELNVNALELDDSALYLCASSLGRGLGTEAFFGQGTRLTVV.

The chain's CDR3 is CASTRQGTNEKLFF. In nucleotides, the CDR3 is TGTGCCAGCACCAGACAGGGGACTAATGAAAAACTGTTTTTT. The chain employs TRBV28 and TRBJ1-4; 8 bases agree with TRBD1. The CDR3 totals 14 residues. CDR1 and CDR2 from the germline V gene are MDHEN and SYDVKM. Trimming took 7 bases from V and 2 from J; bases not matched to a gene: 3.

This chain joins TRBV18 and TRBJ1-2; D gene uncertain. The CDR3 has 13 residues. V was pared by 0 bases and J by 8 bases, with 10 bases between. CDR1 and CDR2 from the germline V gene are KGHSH and LQKENI. The CDR3 reads CASSPPTRGGYTF. CDR3 coding DNA: TGTGCCAGCTCACCACCTACAAGAGGGGGCTACACCTTC.

The genes are TRBV7-3 and TRBJ2-5; possible D gene TRBD2, 6 bases. Between the trimmed V and J ends, which lost 1 base and 2 bases, there was a span of 11 bases. The CDR3 runs to 15 residues. CDR1 and CDR2 from the germline V gene are SGHTA and FQGTGA. The DNA for the CDR3 is TGTGCCAGCAGCTTAAATGCGGGACCTCAAGAGACCCAGTACTTC. The encoded protein is CASSLNAGPQETQYF.

This chain uses TRBV5-5 with TRBJ2-7; D is perhaps TRBD1 (7 bases). Trimming took off 2 bases at V and 4 bases at J, with 13 bases between the two ends. Per the germline V gene, CDR1 is SGHKS and CDR2 is YYEKEE (reference sequence). This CDR3 is 14 amino acids long. The CDR3 DNA reads as TGTGCCAGCAGCTTCGGAGGGGGCGGGTACGAGCAGTACTTC. This encodes CASSFGGGGYEQYF. Combining the CDR3 with reference TRBV5-5 and TRBJ2-7 gives the whole variable domain DAGVTQSPTHLIKTRGQQVTLRCSPISGHKSVSWYQQVLGQGPQFIFQYYEKEERGRGNFPDRFSARQFPNYSSELNVNALLLGDSALYLCASSFGGGGYEQYFGPGTRLTVT.

The rearrangement joins TRBV25-1 to TRBJ1-1; D is ambiguous. V lost 0 bases, J lost 4 bases, and 12 bases lay in between. The CDR3 loop spans 15 amino acids. In germline, CDR1 is MGHDK, CDR2 SYGVNS. CDR3 nucleotide sequence: TGTGCCAGCAGTGAATATTCGGTCGGGTCCACTGAAGCTTTCTTT. Amino acid sequence: CASSEYSVGSTEAFF.

The CDR3 coding sequence is TGTGCCAGCAGTTTCGGAGCTAGGTATGAGCAGTTCTTC. Translating gives CASSFGARYEQFF. The genes are TRBV27 and TRBJ2-1; no reliable D call. In germline, CDR1 is MNHEY, CDR2 SMNVEV (reference sequence). Trimming stripped 3 bases from V and 8 bases from J, with 11 bases between. This CDR3 comprises 13 residues.

The V and J genes are TRBV10-3 and TRBJ2-3, with TRBD2 matching 11 bases. V shed 8 bases and J 2 bases; nucleotides not matched to a gene: 9. The germline CDR1 and CDR2 sequences are ENHRY and SYGVKD. The CDR3 has 16 amino acids. CDR3 amino acids: CAIGLAGGGTTDTQYF. The CDR3 DNA follows: TGTGCCATCGGGTTAGCGGGGGGGGGCACCACAGATACGCAGTATTTT.

In this sample, this clone turned up once. This chain joins TRBV19 and TRBJ1-1; D unclear. The CDR3 is 14 residues long. Trimming left V 3 bases short and J 1 base short, with 9 bases between. CDR1 LNHDA and CDR2 SQIVND come from the germline V gene (reference sequence). Here the CDR3 DNA reads TGTGCCAGTAGTATTTCGGGTGGGAACACTGAAGCTTTCTTT. Amino acid sequence: CASSISGGNTEAFF.

The count of this clone is one. J is TRBJ2-7 and V is TRBV4-1; the D gene is possibly TRBD2 (5 bases). Trimming stripped 1 base from V and 2 bases from J, with 9 bases between. Germline V CDR1 and CDR2: MGHRA, YSYEKL. The CDR3 runs 14 residues. The CDR3 DNA is TGCGCCAGCAGCCAAGGCACGGGAACCTACGAGCAGTACTTC. Its protein is CASSQGTGTYEQYF.

The CDR3 coding sequence is TGCGCCAGCAGCCAGGACAGGGGAGGGGAGACCCAGTACTTC. Protein product: CASSQDRGGETQYF. This rearrangement joins TRBV4-3 to TRBJ2-5, with 9 bases lining up with TRBD1. The length of the CDR3 is 14 residues. Germline V gives CDR1 LGHNA, CDR2 YSLEER. V was pared by 3 bases and J by 5 bases, with 4 bases of the junction left unmatched.

V usage is TRBV28 and J usage is TRBJ1-1; D call uncertain. The germline CDR1 and CDR2 sequences are MDHEN and SYDVKM. The V end lost 4 bases, the J end lost 1 base, and 10 bases lay between the germline ends. This CDR3 contains 14 residues. Here the CDR3 DNA reads TGTGCCAGCAGTTCCGGGTCTCAGAACACTGAAGCTTTCTTT. It encodes CASSSGSQNTEAFF.

The chain recombines TRBV19 with TRBJ1-5, with a tentative D call TRBD1 (5 bases). Per germline, CDR1 LNHDA and CDR2 SQIVND (reference sequence). The CDR3 runs to 14 residues. Trimming removed 7 bases from V and 1 base from J, with 11 bases in between. CDR3 sequence: CASTPGGSNQPQHF. The CDR3 coding sequence is TGTGCCAGTACCCCGGGGGGGAGCAATCAGCCCCAGCATTTT.

The chain is built from TRBV7-9 and TRBJ1-1; TRBD1 is a possible D gene (5 bases). Deletions cut 3 bases from V and 4 bases from J, with 9 bases between. This CDR3 has 13 residues. The germline V gene encodes CDR1 SEHNR and CDR2 FQNEAQ (reference sequence). CDR3 sequence: CASSLQGSTEAFF. The CDR3 DNA reads as TGTGCCAGCAGCTTGCAGGGATCCACTGAAGCTTTCTTT.

This clone has only one observation. V gene TRBV11-1 combines with J gene TRBJ2-1, with 7 bases that match TRBD2. The CDR3 consists of 15 residues. V trimming: 5 bases; J trimming: 4 bases; junction bases outside the gene matches: 8. Per the germline V gene, CDR1 is SGHAT and CDR2 is FQDESV (reference sequence). The CDR3 DNA is TGTGCCAGCAGCCCCTCTTGGGGAGGGTACAATGAGCAGTTCTTC. Protein product: CASSPSWGGYNEQFF. Full variable domain (missing parts from reference TRBV11-1 and TRBJ2-1): EAEVAQSPRYKITEKSQAVAFWCDPISGHATLYWYRQILGQGPELLVQFQDESVVDDSQLPKDRFSAERLKGVDSTLKIQPAELGDSAMYLCASSPSWGGYNEQFFGPGTRLTVL.

V and J are TRBV30 and TRBJ2-5, with D perhaps matching TRBD1 (5 bases). The V end was cut by 5 bases, the J end by 0 bases, with 16 bases between. The CDR3 runs 15 residues. Germline loops: CDR1 GTSNPN, CDR2 SVGIG (reference sequence). The CDR3, as DNA: TGTGCCTGGGGGGCCCTTCGAACGTACCAAGAGACCCAGTACTTC. Translation gives CAWGALRTYQETQYF.

The chain carries TRBV5-1 and TRBJ1-1; 8 nucleotides line up with TRBD1. From germline, CDR1 is SGHRS and CDR2 YFSETQ. The CDR3 is 16 residues long. Unmatched junction bases numbered 8, after V lost 0 bases and J lost 4 bases. The CDR3 DNA reads TGCGCCAGCAGCTTGGTGGCTGGACAGGGTTCCACTGAAGCTTTCTTT. It yields the protein CASSLVAGQGSTEAFF.

This clone has a single count. The V call is TRBV2, the J call TRBJ2-7; 10 nucleotides align to TRBD1. CDR1 is SNHLY and CDR2 is FYNNEI in the germline V gene. This CDR3 contains 13 residues. V lost 5 bases and J lost 12; bases outside the gene matches: 10. CDR3 DNA: TGTGCCAGCAGTATAGACCCCGGGACAGGGGCGTACTTC. Amino acid sequence: CASSIDPGTGAYF.